The clone carrying this TCR beta chain has just one count. The source of the sample is a study of blood T cell repertoires in COVID-19. Overall study: The samples span acute and convalescent COVID-19 from the United States, Italy and Spain. PBMCs, B-cell-depleted T cells, or T cells provided the cDNA or gDNA that made up the material.

Germline V gives CDR1 ENHRY, CDR2 SYGVKD. The germline V and J ends were trimmed by 8 bases and 1 base, with 8 bases remaining between them. The CDR3 runs 12 residues. The authors' processing: Using reference gene primer amplification, nucleated cell counts were estimated. Using immunoSEQ multiplex PCR, the repertoire was profiled, and TCRdb retains in-frame clones only, with some absent. The V and J calls and the clone size are those of that table, but D and trimming were determined from the DNA. The sample lists about 14,000 clones, 84% occurring once. Specimen: peripheral blood. J is TRBJ1-1 and V is TRBV10-3; no clear D. This TCR was recovered from a man aged 45-65 years with active COVID-19. As DNA, the CDR3 is TGTGCCATCGGGCCAGGGAACACTGAAGCTTTCTTT. It specifies CAIGPGNTEAFF.